Presented here are 32 T cell receptor beta chains from one specimen sequenced in a study of early T cells in non-severe SARS-CoV-2 infection. TCRdb used MiXCR to reprocess the 5' RACE reads, holding one entry per CDR3 protein. Of 60,000 to 75,000 distinct CDR3 sequences in the sample, approximately 10% were seen once. Source: whole blood, taken at baseline. Every receptor here comes from an adult who was a healthcare worker with PCR-confirmed SARS-CoV-2 infection or an uninfected control (not recorded which).

This clonotype was seen ten or more times. The chain couples TRBV10-3 to TRBJ2-3; D may be TRBD2 (7 bases). V lost 2 bases and J lost 7, with 16 bases in between. In germline, CDR1 is ENHRY, CDR2 SYGVKD. This CDR3 comprises 15 residues. The CDR3 region has the DNA TGTGCCATCAGTGAGAGTACCGGGGGGACAAATACGCAGTATTTT. Its translation: CAISESTGGTNTQYF.

The gene calls are TRBV7-2 and TRBJ2-1; D call uncertain. This CDR3 has 13 amino acids. Germline CDR1 and CDR2: SGHTA and FQGNSA. With 1 base removed from V and 9 bases from J, the gap between germline ends came to 10 bases. The DNA of the CDR3 is TGTGCCAGCAGCTTAGGAATTTCGCGTGAGCAGTTCTTC. Amino acids: CASSLGISREQFF.

This clonotype was counted a few times. J is TRBJ2-1 and V is TRBV5-4, with unresolved D. The CDR3 is 11 residues long. V shed 3 bases and J shed 7 bases, with 5 bases lying between them. Germline assignment: CDR1 SGHNT and CDR2 YYREEE (reference sequence). CDR3 region: CASSYSNEQFF. The CDR3 nucleotides read TGTGCCAGCAGCTATTCTAATGAGCAGTTCTTC.

The rearrangement joins TRBV12-3 or TRBV12-4 to TRBJ2-7, with TRBD2 identical over 9 bases. The trim removed 6 bases at V and 3 bases at J, leaving 3 bases unmatched. The CDR3 sequence is 13 residues long. The CDR3 DNA follows: TGTGCCAGCAGCGCTAGCGGGAACTACGAGCAGTACTTC. Encoded protein: CASSASGNYEQYF.

This clonotype was counted at least ten times. This chain uses TRBV18 with TRBJ2-5; D is undetermined. The CDR3 is 15 amino acids. The V gene lost 1 base and the J gene lost 5 bases, with 14 bases spanning the gap. Germline V gene data show CDR1 as KGHSH and CDR2 as LQKENI. The CDR3: CASSPLSVAGETQYF. CDR3 coding DNA: TGTGCCAGCTCACCACTGTCCGTTGCAGGCGAGACCCAGTACTTC.

This clonotype was seen a few times. The CDR3 bases are TGCGCCAGCAGCTTGGGACAGGGTGATAACTATGGCTACACCTTC. This encodes CASSLGQGDNYGYTF. The chain combines TRBV5-1 with TRBJ1-2; TRBD1 matches 7 bases. V gave up 0 bases and J gave up 1 base; unmatched junction bases: 3. The CDR3 totals 15 residues. Germline assignment: CDR1 SGHRS and CDR2 YFSETQ.

This clonotype was seen only a few times. The V and J genes are TRBV7-9 and TRBJ1-1; D is possibly TRBD1 (6 bases). This CDR3 is built from 14 residues. V was trimmed by 4 bases and J by 2 bases, leaving 11 bases between them. CDR1 is SEHNR and CDR2 is FQNEAQ in the germline V gene (reference sequence). The CDR3 coding sequence is TGTGCCAGCAGCTGGCCAGGGGTAAACACTGAAGCTTTCTTT. Amino acids: CASSWPGVNTEAFF.

This clonotype showed up just a few times. V and J are TRBV7-3 and TRBJ1-1; no reliable D call. Trimming left V 3 bases short and J 3 bases short, with 8 bases between. CDR1 is SGHTA and CDR2 is FQGTGA in the germline V gene. This CDR3 is 13 amino acids long. The CDR3 sequence: CASSLDGYTEAFF. The DNA for the CDR3 is TGTGCCAGCAGCTTGGATGGTTACACTGAAGCTTTCTTT.

CDR3 in DNA: TGTGCCAGTAGAGATACGGGGGTTAAAGCTGAAAAACTGTTTTTT. Amino acids: CASRDTGVKAEKLFF. The rearrangement joins TRBV19 to TRBJ1-4, with D perhaps TRBD1 (5 bases). CDR1 LNHDA and CDR2 SQIVND come from the germline V gene (reference sequence). With 6 bases removed from V and 7 bases from J, the gap between germline ends came to 18 bases. The length of the CDR3 is 15 residues.

This clonotype has ten or more counts. This chain joins TRBV3-1 and TRBJ2-3; the match to TRBD2 covers 7 bases. This CDR3 has 15 amino acids. Germline V gives CDR1 LGHDT, CDR2 YNNKEL (reference sequence). After removal of 3 bases from V and 2 bases from J, the junction contained 5 bases not matched to a gene. The CDR3 bases are TGTGCCAGCAGCCATAATCTAGCGGCCACAGATACGCAGTATTTT. Encoded protein: CASSHNLAATDTQYF.

This clonotype was seen a handful of times. V gene TRBV5-1 combines with J gene TRBJ1-1; D remains unclear. From germline, CDR1 is SGHRS and CDR2 YFSETQ. V was shortened by 2 bases and J by 3 bases, with 11 bases between the two germline ends. CDR3 size: 14 residues. The CDR3 spells CASSFDGLYTEAFF. Written as DNA, the CDR3 is TGCGCCAGCAGCTTTGACGGTCTTTACACTGAAGCTTTCTTT. The full variable domain, with the rest looked up from reference TRBV5-1 and TRBJ1-1, is KAGVTQTPRYLIKTRGQQVTLSCSPISGHRSVSWYQQTPGQGLQFLFEYFSETQRNKGNFPGRFSGRQFSNSRSEMNVSTLELGDSALYLCASSFDGLYTEAFFGQGTRLTVV.

The table lists this clonotype with a few counts. This rearrangement joins TRBV11-1 to TRBJ1-1; D gene ambiguous. CDR1 and CDR2 (germline): SGHAT, FQDESV (reference sequence). The CDR3 consists of 13 residues. Trimming stripped 5 bases from V and 5 bases from J, with 12 bases between. Here the CDR3 reads CASSGSVGTEAFF. The CDR3 DNA is TGTGCCAGCAGCGGGTCCGTCGGGACTGAAGCTTTCTTT.

This clonotype was seen ten or more times. The chain has TRBV12-3 or TRBV12-4 and TRBJ1-1; D not resolved. This CDR3 contains 12 residues. Trimming removed 3 bases at V and 8 bases at J, with 10 bases between. This chain's CDR3 is CASSFGTREAFF. CDR3 DNA: TGTGCCAGCAGTTTTGGCACGAGGGAAGCTTTCTTT.

The rearrangement joins TRBV11-2 to TRBJ1-3; a weak D match, TRBD1 (6 bases). Trimming removed 5 bases at V and 4 bases at J, with 9 bases between. The CDR3 has 13 amino acids. Germline V gives CDR1 SGHAT, CDR2 FQNNGV. The CDR3 is CASSPGHGNTIYF. CDR3 nucleotides: TGTGCCAGCAGCCCGGGACACGGAAACACCATATATTTT.

V gene TRBV7-2 combines with J gene TRBJ1-6; a weak D match, TRBD1 (5 bases). Per the germline V gene, CDR1 is SGHTA and CDR2 is FQGNSA. The CDR3 loop spans 16 amino acids. Trimming removed 2 bases from V and 7 bases from J, with 15 bases in between. This chain's CDR3 is CASSLQGATRNSPLHF. The CDR3 nucleotides read TGTGCCAGCAGCTTACAGGGCGCCACTCGGAATTCACCCCTCCACTTT.

The gene calls are TRBV30 and TRBJ2-3; no clear D. Per germline, CDR1 GTSNPN and CDR2 SVGIG (reference sequence). V was cut by 2 bases and J by 2 bases, with 8 bases left in between. This CDR3 has 13 amino acids. CDR3 bases: TGTGCCTGGAGTTTCGGCTTCACAGATACGCAGTATTTT. The encoded protein is CAWSFGFTDTQYF.

In this sample, this clonotype turned up many times. The genes are TRBV7-2 and TRBJ2-1; 11 bases line up with TRBD2. Trimming cost V 1 base and J 7 bases; bases outside gene matches: 6. The CDR3 loop spans 16 amino acids. The germline gives CDR1 SGHTA, CDR2 FQGNSA. CDR3: CASSLVGTSGRNEQFF. CDR3 nucleotide sequence: TGTGCCAGCAGCTTAGTTGGCACTAGCGGGAGAAATGAGCAGTTCTTC.

This clonotype occurred a few times. This CDR3 is CASSITRGRDTQYF. Here the CDR3 DNA reads TGTGCCAGCAGTATAACCCGGGGAAGAGATACGCAGTATTTT. The chain combines TRBV6-2 or TRBV6-3 with TRBJ2-3, with D possibly matching TRBD2 (5 bases). Germline CDR1 is MNHEY and CDR2 is SVGEGT. V lost 5 bases to trimming and J lost 5 bases, with 14 bases between them. The CDR3 loop spans 14 amino acids.

This clonotype was counted a few times. This CDR3 reads CASSFGQRNQPQHF. DNA of the CDR3: TGTGCCAGCAGCTTCGGACAGCGCAATCAGCCCCAGCATTTT. The chain recombines TRBV7-2 with TRBJ1-5; the D gene is possibly TRBD1 (6 bases). The CDR3 has 14 amino acids. CDR1 SGHTA and CDR2 FQGNSA come from the germline V gene. Between the trimmed V and J ends, which lost 3 bases and 2 bases, there was a span of 8 bases.

This clonotype was detected many times. The chain carries TRBV7-8 and TRBJ2-3, with D possibly TRBD2 on 6 matching bases. From germline, CDR1 is SGHVS and CDR2 FQNEAQ. The CDR3 has 14 amino acids. Trimming left V 4 bases short and J 2 bases short, with 10 bases between. The CDR3 here is CASSSGTPTDTQYF. The CDR3, as DNA: TGTGCCAGCAGCTCCGGGACTCCCACAGATACGCAGTATTTT.

This clonotype was seen a handful of times. Sequence at one end of the junction differs from germline and may be a read error. The V gene is TRBV10-3, the J gene TRBJ2-5, with 10 bases fitting TRBD1. The germline gives CDR1 ENHRY, CDR2 SYGVKD. This CDR3 spans 17 amino acids. The CDR3 loop is CAISPRTGGSVQGTQYF. CDR3 DNA sequence: TGTGCCATCAGCCCGCGGACAGGGGGATCGGTCCAAGGGACCCAGTACTTC.

This clonotype has ten or more counts. The gene calls are TRBV2 and TRBJ1-4, with 7 bases identical to TRBD1. J lost 9 bases, V lost 5 bases, and 15 bases had no gene match. Germline assignment: CDR1 SNHLY and CDR2 FYNNEI. The CDR3 contains 16 residues. CDR3 protein: CASSTRRTGGDKKLFF. The CDR3 DNA reads TGTGCCAGCAGTACCCGTCGGACAGGTGGGGATAAAAAACTGTTTTTT.

At least ten counts were recorded for this clonotype. The rearrangement uses TRBV7-8 and TRBJ2-3; D is ambiguous. The CDR3 runs 14 residues. Germline V gives CDR1 SGHVS, CDR2 FQNEAQ. With 6 bases removed from V and 2 bases from J, the gap between germline ends came to 12 bases. The DNA for the CDR3 is TGTGCCAGCAGGGCGATTCTATACACAGATACGCAGTATTTT. This codes for CASRAILYTDTQYF.

This clonotype occurred a few times. The chain joins TRBV7-9 to TRBJ2-1; D may be TRBD2 (5 bases). CDR1 and CDR2 (germline): SEHNR, FQNEAQ (reference sequence). This CDR3 region has 14 residues. Deletions cut 5 bases from V and 6 bases from J, with 14 bases between. The CDR3 coding sequence is TGTGCCAGCAGCCTGGACTGGTTGAGCAATGAGCAGTTCTTC. Encoded protein: CASSLDWLSNEQFF.

This clonotype was detected only a few times. The V call is TRBV7-3, the J call TRBJ2-5; D is unclear. The CDR3 consists of 13 residues. Germline values: CDR1 SGHTA, CDR2 FQGTGA. Trimming removed 2 bases at V and 4 bases at J, with 8 bases between. The chain's CDR3 is CASSLSVGETQYF. CDR3 DNA: TGTGCCAGCAGCTTATCTGTAGGAGAGACCCAGTACTTC.

This clonotype showed up just a few times. The chain couples TRBV5-1 to TRBJ2-4; a possible D gene is TRBD1 (5 bases). V was cut by 0 bases and J by 4 bases, with 8 bases left in between. The CDR3 is made up of 14 amino acids. CDR1 is SGHRS, CDR2 YFSETQ, per germline. For the CDR3, the DNA is TGCGCCAGCAGCTTGGTAGCAGGGAAAAACATTCAGTACTTC. Amino acid sequence: CASSLVAGKNIQYF.

V usage is TRBV24-1 and J usage is TRBJ2-1, with D uncertain. Germline CDR1 and CDR2: KGHDR and SFDVKD. The CDR3 is made up of 15 amino acids. Trimming took 6 bases from V and 4 from J, leaving 15 bases between them. CDR3 sequence (DNA): TGTGCCACCAGTAAGCAGACGGATCCATACAATGAGCAGTTCTTC. Translation: CATSKQTDPYNEQFF.

The gene calls are TRBV10-3 and TRBJ2-3; 8 positions match TRBD2. Losses at the gene ends were 10 bases for V and 2 bases for J; bases not matched to a gene: 14. The germline V gene encodes CDR1 ENHRY and CDR2 SYGVKD. The CDR3 loop spans 16 amino acids. The CDR3 DNA reads TGTGCCAGCCTTAGCGGGGATCAGTTTAACACAGATACGCAGTATTTT. Encoded protein: CASLSGDQFNTDTQYF.

The rearrangement uses TRBV5-5 and TRBJ2-5; 11 positions agree with TRBD2. The V and J ends lost 5 bases and 0 bases, in that order; junction bases with no gene match: 9. This CDR3 is built from 17 residues. Germline assignment: CDR1 SGHKS and CDR2 YYEKEE (reference sequence). CDR3 loop: CASRRGLAGGHQETQYF. As DNA, the CDR3 is TGTGCCAGCAGGCGAGGCCTAGCGGGGGGCCACCAAGAGACCCAGTACTTC.

This clonotype has just a few counts. This rearrangement joins TRBV28 to TRBJ2-1; D possibly corresponds to TRBD2 (5 bases). The CDR3 contains 13 residues. CDR1 MDHEN and CDR2 SYDVKM come from the germline V gene. V was shortened by 7 bases and J by 7 bases, with 14 bases between the two germline ends. CDR3 loop: CASKGRKGNEQFF. The CDR3 DNA reads as TGTGCCAGCAAAGGGAGAAAGGGTAATGAGCAGTTCTTC.

V usage is TRBV5-5 and J usage is TRBJ2-2; D is unclear. Per the germline V gene, CDR1 is SGHKS and CDR2 is YYEKEE (reference sequence). Trimming cost V 2 bases and J 0 bases, with 5 bases left between them. The CDR3 length is 14 residues. The CDR3 spells CASSLGPNTGELFF. The DNA for the CDR3 is TGTGCCAGCAGCTTAGGTCCGAACACCGGGGAGCTGTTTTTT.

This clonotype was found a few times. DNA of the CDR3: TGCGCCAGCAGCCAAGATTTCCCAGCAGGGCGGCTTGATTCACCCCTCCACTTT. Its translation is CASSQDFPAGRLDSPLHF. V gene TRBV4-3 combines with J gene TRBJ1-6, with D possibly matching TRBD1 (5 bases). Trimming took off 0 bases at V and 8 bases at J, with 20 bases between the two ends. Germline V gives CDR1 LGHNA, CDR2 YSLEER. This CDR3 is built from 18 residues.